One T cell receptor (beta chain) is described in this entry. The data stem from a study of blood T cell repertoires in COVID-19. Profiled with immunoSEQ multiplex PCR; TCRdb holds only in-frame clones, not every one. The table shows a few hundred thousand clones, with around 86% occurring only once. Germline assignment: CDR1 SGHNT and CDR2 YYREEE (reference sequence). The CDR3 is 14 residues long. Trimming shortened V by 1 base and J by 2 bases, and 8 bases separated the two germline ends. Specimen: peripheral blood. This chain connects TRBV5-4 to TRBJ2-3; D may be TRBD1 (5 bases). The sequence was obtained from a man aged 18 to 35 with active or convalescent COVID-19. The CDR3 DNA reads TGTGCCAGCAGCTTGCAGGGAACCACAGATACGCAGTATTTT. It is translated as CASSLQGTTDTQYF.